This T cell receptor (beta chain) was identified during a study of T cells expressing NK-cell markers. After re-calling the 5' RACE reads, TCRdb lists one entry per CDR3 protein, DNA absent. The sample totals a few hundred thousand distinct CDR3 sequences; its top ten clones hold under 4.5%. The CDR3 spans 14 residues. This receptor was identified in a man younger than 30 in good health. The sequencing sample was made of blood T cells: a sorted CD56 or NKG2C T cell subset, CD4+ or CD8+ T cells, or bulk PBMC T cells (not recorded which). This sequence joins TRBV12-3 or TRBV12-4 and TRBJ1-2; TCRdb picks TRBD1, but there is no DNA to check that call. The CDR3: CASTIRDRSYGYTF.